This entry describes one T cell receptor (beta chain). The antigen it recognizes is unknown. A commercial ELISA kit detecting HCMV-specific IgG in serum was used to determine HCMV serostatus. Ficoll density gradient centrifugation was used to isolate peripheral blood mononuclear cells from blood. This sample is drawn from a study of T cells expressing NK-cell markers (dated by TCRdb to 2019 to 2021). Describing the broader study: In sorted CD3+CD56+NKG2C+, CD3+CD56+NKG2C- and CD3+CD56-NKG2C+ T-cell subsets from roughly 8 donors, TCR beta-chain repertoires were profiled. Among the eight sequenced donors, only one was HCMV-seronegative, while the other seven were HCMV-seropositive. Randomly selected healthy volunteers, three men and five women, were used as the eight sequenced donors. Libraries were sequenced as 2 x 150 bp reads on Illumina HiSeq 2000/2500, MiSeq or NextSeq.

CDR1 SGHDT and CDR2 YYEEEE were looked up in the germline V gene. Spanning cysteine to phenylalanine, the CDR3 consists of 15 amino acids. No nucleotide data were recorded. Summary of the overall study and its limitations: Whether the expanded NKG2C-expressing T cell clones were specific for HCMV antigens was left unclear. For more than 5 donors, the dominant CD3+CD56+NKG2C+ clonotypes were among the top 10 CD8+ clonotypes and accounted for about 1.0-7.5% of CD8+ T cells. Those dominant clonotypes were again the most abundant among CD3+CD56-NKG2C+ cells in four donors, at about 28.3-60.1%.

Sequencer: Illumina HiSeq 2000. TCR beta cDNA libraries were made by 5'RACE template switching that added a universal primer site and unique molecular identifiers. cDNA synthesis was primed from the TCR beta constant segment and was followed by two successive PCR amplification steps. Regarding the original processing steps: Reads were demultiplexed and grouped by UMI with MIGEC, and clonotypes were assembled and quantified with MiTCR. To remove erroneous sequences, TCR cDNA sequences were retained only when supported by two or more reads. The tcR package was used for downstream repertoire analysis, and clonotypes were matched across fractions by CDR3 nucleotide sequence plus V segment. VDJmatch was used to annotate antigen specificity against VDJdb, with one amino acid substitution in CDR3 allowed. TCRdb reprocessed the public reads and reports one entry per CDR3 protein sequence, without DNA. Clone size and V and J calls follow TCRdb, not the original study. The table kept for this sample lists about 460,000 distinct CDR3 sequences. The top ten clonotypes cover approximately 1.5% of the sample.

The chain uses TRBV5-6 and TRBJ2-3; without DNA, the TCRdb call of TRBD2 cannot be checked. The source material was blood T cells: a sorted CD56 or NKG2C T cell subset, CD4+ or CD8+ T cells, or bulk PBMC T cells (not recorded which). The TCR originated in a woman in her fifties or sixties in good health. Donor details come from another sample of the same person, matched by shared clones. The CDR3 is CASSNSGRGADTQYF.